This entry describes one T cell receptor beta chain. What it binds is unknown. Used for diagnoses were clinical symptoms, serum thyroxine and TRAb, thyroid ultrasound and orbital computed tomography. Researchers took RNA transcripts and amplified the TCR beta CDR3 regions from them. The TCR CDR3 first-round RT-PCR relied on the HTBI primer set. Using its own MiXCR run on the multiplex PCR reads, TCRdb lists one record per CDR3 protein. The sample shows approximately 510,000 distinct CDR3 sequences, about 45% of them seen only once. The sample belongs to a study of T cells in Graves' hyperthyroidism and ophthalmopathy. Findings and caveats of the study: It was a median around seven months before onset that the model predicted ophthalmopathy. A 13 V-J model separated ophthalmopathy from stable hyperthyroidism. Within blood appeared most thyroid clonotypes that had expanded above 0.001.

V was trimmed by 0 bases and J by 6 bases, leaving 9 bases between them. Germline CDR1 is LNHNV and CDR2 is YYDKDF (reference sequence). The CDR3 runs to 15 residues. The receptor comes from an adult woman with Graves' disease, either hyperthyroidism or ophthalmopathy (not recorded which). Sequencing was carried out using peripheral blood or thyroid tissue (not recorded which). The J gene is TRBJ1-6, the V gene TRBV15, with D possibly TRBD1 on 6 matching bases. The CDR3 region has the DNA TGTGCCACCAGCAGAGATGGACAGACTAATTCACCCCTCCACTTT. Its translation is CATSRDGQTNSPLHF.